Shown below are 15 T cell receptor beta chains from a single sample sequenced in a study of T cell responses to AZD1222 COVID-19 vaccine. Clones were read by immunoSEQ multiplex PCR, and TCRdb kept only the in-frame ones, dropping some. The repertoire holds approximately 73,000 clones, with 80% to 85% as singletons. Sequencing was performed on peripheral blood, taken on day 0 of AZD1222 vaccination. These receptors came from an adult in good health.

The rearrangement uses TRBV5-1 and TRBJ1-1; no clear D. The CDR3 has 13 residues. The V gene lost 4 bases and the J gene lost 1 base, with 8 bases spanning the gap. Germline CDR1 and CDR2: SGHRS and YFSETQ. CDR3 bases: TGCGCCAGCAGCGTCGGAGCGAACACTGAAGCTTTCTTT. Translated: CASSVGANTEAFF.

The chain carries TRBV13 and TRBJ2-5; a possible D gene is TRBD2 (7 bases). Trimming pared 5 bases from V and 1 base from J, leaving 14 bases between. The CDR3 has 15 residues. From germline, CDR1 is PRHDT and CDR2 FYEKMQ (reference sequence). DNA of the CDR3: TGTGCCAGCAGCCCCAGGGGCGGGGGCCAAGAGACCCAGTACTTC. Translating it yields CASSPRGGGQETQYF.

This clone was recorded only once. The rearrangement uses TRBV5-4 and TRBJ1-1; D gene ambiguous. Per germline, CDR1 SGHNT and CDR2 YYREEE (reference sequence). The CDR3 loop spans 15 amino acids. Trimming shortened V by 0 bases and J by 0 bases, and 9 bases separated the two germline ends. CDR3: CASSLGGRMNTEAFF. The CDR3 DNA reads TGTGCCAGCAGCTTGGGAGGCAGAATGAACACTGAAGCTTTCTTT.

This clone was recorded once. The chain carries TRBV19 and TRBJ1-2; 9 bases are a match to TRBD1. The germline gives CDR1 LNHDA, CDR2 SQIVND (reference sequence). The CDR3 runs 16 residues. J was trimmed by 4 bases and V by 3 bases; bases with no gene match: 9. As DNA, the CDR3 is TGTGCCAGTAGTATGGGGCGAGGGACAGGGACCTATGGCTACACCTTC. It codes for CASSMGRGTGTYGYTF. Complete variable domain (other parts from reference TRBV19 and TRBJ1-2): DGGITQSPKYLFRKEGQNVTLSCEQNLNHDAMYWYRQDPGQGLRLIYYSQIVNDFQKGDIAEGYSVSREKKESFPLTVTSAQKNPTAFYLCASSMGRGTGTYGYTFGSGTRLTVV.

This clone was found a few times. The chain employs TRBV7-3 and TRBJ2-3; no definite D call. The V end was cut by 0 bases, the J end by 2 bases, with 12 bases between. The CDR3 contains 16 residues. Looked up from germline, CDR1 is SGHTA and CDR2 is FQGTGA. The CDR3 sequence is CASSLTPNRPTDTQYF. Written as DNA, the CDR3 is TGTGCCAGCAGCTTAACCCCTAACCGACCCACAGATACGCAGTATTTT.

This clone was detected once. This rearrangement joins TRBV7-2 to TRBJ2-7, with D tentatively TRBD1 (5 bases). The CDR3 spans 14 residues. Germline values: CDR1 SGHTA, CDR2 FQGNSA. Between the trimmed V and J ends, which lost 2 bases and 5 bases, there was a span of 13 bases. The CDR3 is CASSLPAGRDEQYF. For the CDR3, the DNA is TGTGCCAGCAGCTTACCGGCAGGGCGCGACGAGCAGTACTTC.

V is TRBV12-3 or TRBV12-4 and J is TRBJ1-2; D might be TRBD1 (5 bases). The CDR3 sequence is 13 residues long. V lost 5 bases to trimming and J lost 1 base, with 8 bases between them. The CDR3 protein is CASSVGGNYGYTF. The CDR3 DNA follows: TGTGCCAGCAGTGTCGGGGGTAACTATGGCTACACCTTC.

This chain links TRBV7-2 with TRBJ1-4; D remains unclear. The CDR3 loop spans 13 amino acids. V dropped 5 bases and J dropped 5 bases, with 9 bases sitting between them. CDR1 and CDR2 from the germline V gene are SGHTA and FQGNSA. DNA of the CDR3: TGTGCCAGCAGCCACGGACGGAATGAAAAACTGTTTTTT. Residues: CASSHGRNEKLFF.

This sequence joins TRBV12-3 or TRBV12-4 and TRBJ1-5; D remains unclear. The length of the CDR3 is 12 residues. With 3 bases removed from V and 9 bases from J, the gap between germline ends came to 9 bases. As DNA, the CDR3 is TGTGCCAGCAGTTTGGTAGGGATGCCCCAGCATTTT. As protein: CASSLVGMPQHF.

The genes are TRBV2 and TRBJ1-2; TRBD1 matches 8 bases. Per the germline V gene, CDR1 is SNHLY and CDR2 is FYNNEI. This CDR3 has 14 amino acids. V was pared by 5 bases and J by 3 bases, with 5 bases of the junction left unmatched. The CDR3 nucleotides are TGTGCCAGCAGTAAGGACAGGGCGGACTATGGCTACACCTTC. Its protein product is CASSKDRADYGYTF.

The chain joins TRBV6-5 to TRBJ1-2; no reliable D call. The CDR3 consists of 16 residues. V was shortened by 2 bases and J by 1 base, with 14 bases between the two germline ends. CDR1 and CDR2 from the germline V gene are MNHEY and SVGAGI. CDR3: CASSYQIRRGNYGYTF. CDR3 nucleotides: TGTGCCAGCAGTTACCAAATCAGGCGTGGTAACTATGGCTACACCTTC.

The genes are TRBV5-1 and TRBJ1-6; D is uncertain. V was cut by 0 bases and J by 0 bases, with 13 bases left in between. The CDR3 contains 18 residues. Germline V CDR1 and CDR2: SGHRS, YFSETQ. The CDR3 region has the DNA TGCGCCAGCAGCTTGGGTCGGAGAGGGAGCTCCTATAATTCACCCCTCCACTTT. This sequence encodes CASSLGRRGSSYNSPLHF. The variable domain in full, completed from reference TRBV5-1 and TRBJ1-6, reads KAGVTQTPRYLIKTRGQQVTLSCSPISGHRSVSWYQQTPGQGLQFLFEYFSETQRNKGNFPGRFSGRQFSNSRSEMNVSTLELGDSALYLCASSLGRRGSSYNSPLHFGNGTRLTVT.

The chain employs TRBV9 and TRBJ2-7; tentatively, D is TRBD1 or TRBD2 (5 bases each). CDR3 length: 16 residues. V was clipped by 2 bases and J by 0 bases, with 15 bases between them. Germline V gene lookup returns CDR1 SGDLS and CDR2 YYNGEE. The CDR3 protein is CASSVGLGTVSYEQYF. In DNA form, the CDR3 reads TGTGCCAGCAGCGTCGGCCTCGGGACGGTCTCCTACGAGCAGTACTTC.

J is TRBJ2-5 and V is TRBV4-2; 7 bases match TRBD1. CDR3 length: 15 amino acids. Trimming cost V 3 bases and J 5 bases; bases outside gene matches: 9. CDR1 is LGHNA and CDR2 is YNFKEQ in the germline V gene. The CDR3 spells CASSHRTGDQETQYF. CDR3 nucleotides: TGTGCCAGCAGCCACCGGACAGGAGATCAGGAGACCCAGTACTTC.

This sequence joins TRBV6-5 and TRBJ1-5; the D gene is possibly TRBD1 (5 bases). Between the trimmed V and J ends, which lost 8 bases and 3 bases, there was a span of 11 bases. Germline CDR1 MNHEY, CDR2 SVGAGI. The CDR3 sequence is 13 residues long. DNA for the CDR3: TGTGCCAGCGGGAGACAGTACAATCAGCCCCAGCATTTT. Protein sequence: CASGRQYNQPQHF.